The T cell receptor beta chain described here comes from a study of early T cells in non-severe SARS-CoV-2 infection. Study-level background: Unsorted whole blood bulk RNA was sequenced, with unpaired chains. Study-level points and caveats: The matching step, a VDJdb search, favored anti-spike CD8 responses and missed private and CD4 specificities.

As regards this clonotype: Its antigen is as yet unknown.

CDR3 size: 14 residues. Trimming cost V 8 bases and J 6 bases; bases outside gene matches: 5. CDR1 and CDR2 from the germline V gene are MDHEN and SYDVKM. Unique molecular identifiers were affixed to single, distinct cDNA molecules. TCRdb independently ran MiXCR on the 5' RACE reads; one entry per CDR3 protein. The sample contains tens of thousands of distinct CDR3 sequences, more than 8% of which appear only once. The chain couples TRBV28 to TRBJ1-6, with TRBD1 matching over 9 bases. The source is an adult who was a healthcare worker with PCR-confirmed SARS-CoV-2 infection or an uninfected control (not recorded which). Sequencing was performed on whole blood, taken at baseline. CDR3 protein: CASGPGQGNSPLHF. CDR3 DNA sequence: TGTGCCAGCGGTCCGGGACAGGGTAATTCACCCCTCCACTTT.